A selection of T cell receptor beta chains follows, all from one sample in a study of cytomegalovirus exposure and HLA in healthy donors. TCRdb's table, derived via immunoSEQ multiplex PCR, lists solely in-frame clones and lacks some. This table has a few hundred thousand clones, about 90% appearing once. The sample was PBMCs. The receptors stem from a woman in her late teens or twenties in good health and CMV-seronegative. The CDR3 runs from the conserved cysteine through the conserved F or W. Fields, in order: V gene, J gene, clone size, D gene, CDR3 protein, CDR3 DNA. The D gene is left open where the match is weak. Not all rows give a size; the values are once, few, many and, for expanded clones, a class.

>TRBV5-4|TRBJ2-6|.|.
CASSSPAASGANVLTF
TGTGCCAGCAGCTCTCCGGCGGCCTCTGGGGCCAACGTCCTGACTTTC
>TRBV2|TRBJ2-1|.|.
CASTEASEDNEQFF
TGTGCCAGCACCGAGGCTAGCGAGGACAATGAGCAGTTCTTC
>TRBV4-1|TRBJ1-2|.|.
CASSQAPAANYGYTF
TGCGCCAGCAGCCAAGCCCCTGCAGCTAACTATGGCTACACCTTC
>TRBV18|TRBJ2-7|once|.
CASSSKYEQYF
TGTGCCAGCTCATCCAAATACGAGCAGTACTTC
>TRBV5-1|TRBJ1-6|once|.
CASSSTGDRSPLHF
TGCGCCAGCAGCTCGACGGGGGACCGATCACCCCTCCACTTT
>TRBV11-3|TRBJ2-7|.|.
CASSSFPSYEQYF
TGTGCCAGCAGCTCCTTCCCCTCCTACGAGCAGTACTTC
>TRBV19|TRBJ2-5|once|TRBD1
CASSIYQDRVQETQYF
TGTGCCAGTAGTATCTATCAGGACAGGGTCCAAGAGACCCAGTACTTC
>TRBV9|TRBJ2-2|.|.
CASSVLVAGELFF
TGTGCCAGCAGCGTTTTAGTGGCCGGGGAGCTGTTTTTT
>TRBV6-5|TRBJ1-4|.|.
CASSPTGWESEKLFF
TGTGCCAGCAGCCCTACAGGGTGGGAGTCTGAAAAACTGTTTTTT
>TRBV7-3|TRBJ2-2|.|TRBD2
CASSSRTSVAGELFF
TGTGCCAGCAGCTCCAGGACTAGCGTTGCCGGGGAGCTGTTTTTT
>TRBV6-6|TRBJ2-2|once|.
CASSQWGANTGELFF
TGTGCCAGCAGTCAATGGGGCGCGAACACCGGGGAGCTGTTTTTT
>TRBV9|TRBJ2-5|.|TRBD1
CASSVTGKGETQYF
TGTGCCAGCAGCGTGACAGGGAAGGGAGAGACCCAGTACTTC
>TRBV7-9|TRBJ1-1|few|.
CSSSRGGAGLNTEAFF
TGTTCCAGCAGCCGGGGGGGTGCAGGATTGAACACTGAAGCTTTCTTT
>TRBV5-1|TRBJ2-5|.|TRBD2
CASSLRGGARETQYF
TGCGCCAGCAGCTTGCGCGGGGGGGCTCGGGAGACCCAGTACTTC
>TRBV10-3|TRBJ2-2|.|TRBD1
CAIDRGENTGELFF
TGTGCCATAGACAGGGGAGAAAACACCGGGGAGCTGTTTTTT
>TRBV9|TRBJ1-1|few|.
CASSVGRNTEAFF
TGTGCCAGCAGCGTAGGCAGGAACACTGAAGCTTTCTTT
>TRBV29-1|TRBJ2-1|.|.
CSVNTYNEQFF
TGCAGCGTTAATACATACAATGAGCAGTTCTTC
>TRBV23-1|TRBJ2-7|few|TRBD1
CASSQFRGQGAFRSYEQYF
TGCGCCAGCAGTCAATTTAGGGGACAGGGGGCTTTTCGATCCTACGAGCAGTACTTC
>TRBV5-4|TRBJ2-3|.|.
CASSSPWGLADTDTQYF
TGTGCCAGCAGCTCTCCCTGGGGGCTAGCGGACACAGATACGCAGTATTTT
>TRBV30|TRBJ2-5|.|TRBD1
CAWSVQLGAGGPVLQETQYF
TGTGCCTGGAGTGTCCAGCTAGGGGCAGGGGGCCCCGTCCTTCAAGAGACCCAGTACTTC
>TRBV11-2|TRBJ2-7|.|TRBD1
CASSVDRGSPISYEQYF
TGTGCCAGCAGCGTGGACAGGGGTTCTCCCATCTCCTACGAGCAGTACTTC
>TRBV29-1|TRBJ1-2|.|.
CSCRGRDGYTF
TGCAGCTGCAGGGGTAGGGACGGCTACACCTTC
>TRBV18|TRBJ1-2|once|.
CASSPYIPGTGDYGYTF
TGTGCCAGCTCACCTTACATTCCGGGAACTGGAGACTATGGCTACACCTTC
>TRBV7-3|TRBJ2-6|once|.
CASSQGSGANVLTF
TGTGCCAGCAGCCAGGGGTCCGGGGCCAACGTCCTGACTTTC
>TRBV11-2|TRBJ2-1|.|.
CASSPLLNWLPDEQFF
TGTGCCAGCAGCCCACTATTAAACTGGTTACCCGATGAGCAGTTCTTC
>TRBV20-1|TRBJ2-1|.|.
CSAGPPDEQFF
TGCAGTGCTGGCCCCCCCGATGAGCAGTTCTTC
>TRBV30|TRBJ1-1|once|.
CAWTGSGNAGWDTEAFF
TGTGCCTGGACCGGATCAGGGAATGCGGGGTGGGACACTGAAGCTTTCTTT
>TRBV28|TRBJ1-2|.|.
CASSSPASGHSYGYTF
TGTGCCAGCAGTTCACCCGCCAGCGGGCATTCCTATGGCTACACCTTC
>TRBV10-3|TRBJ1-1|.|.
CAIRAGSKEAFF
TGTGCCATCAGAGCAGGGTCTAAAGAAGCTTTCTTT
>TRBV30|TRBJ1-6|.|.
CAWSGVRSGNSPLHF
TGTGCCTGGAGCGGGGTTAGGTCCGGTAATTCCCCCCTCCACTTT
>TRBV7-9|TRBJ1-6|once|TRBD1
CSSSLASGTGDNSPLHF
TGTTCCAGCAGCTTGGCCTCCGGGACAGGGGATAATTCACCCCTCCACTTT
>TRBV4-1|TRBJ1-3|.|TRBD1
CASSQVPGQLGNTIYF
TGCGCCAGCAGCCAAGTCCCGGGACAGCTTGGAAACACCATATATTTT
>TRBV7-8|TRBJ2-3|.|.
CASSRRGALESNTQYF
TGTGCCAGCAGCCGCCGGGGGGCCCTGGAGTCTAATACGCAGTATTTT
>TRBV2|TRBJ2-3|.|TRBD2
CASSEQGSGAGDTQYF
TGTGCCAGCAGTGAACAAGGTAGCGGGGCAGGGGATACGCAGTATTTT
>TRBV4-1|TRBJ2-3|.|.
CASSQGGGAGTDTQYF
TGCGCCAGCAGCCAAGGAGGCGGGGCGGGCACAGATACGCAGTATTTT
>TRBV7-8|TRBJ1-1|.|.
CASSLSGNTEAFF
TGTGCCAGCAGCTTATCCGGGAACACTGAAGCTTTCTTT
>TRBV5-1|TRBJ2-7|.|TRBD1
CASSLAWDRGPHEQYF
TGCGCCAGCAGCTTGGCCTGGGACAGGGGGCCCCACGAGCAGTACTTC
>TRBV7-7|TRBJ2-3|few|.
CASSLAPADTQYF
TGTGCCAGCAGCTTAGCCCCCGCAGATACGCAGTATTTT
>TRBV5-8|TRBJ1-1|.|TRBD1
CASSQGQGAGSTEAFF
TGTGCCAGCAGCCAGGGACAGGGGGCAGGGAGCACTGAAGCTTTCTTT
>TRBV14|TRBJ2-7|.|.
CASSQEPALAQYF
TGTGCCAGCAGCCAAGAACCGGCGTTAGCGCAGTACTTC
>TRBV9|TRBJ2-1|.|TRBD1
CASSDRGQAQGGEQFF
TGTGCCAGCAGCGACCGGGGACAGGCTCAAGGGGGCGAGCAGTTCTTC
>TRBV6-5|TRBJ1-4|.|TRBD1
CASSLRQGGEKLFF
TGTGCCAGCAGTCTGCGACAGGGGGGCGAAAAACTGTTTTTT
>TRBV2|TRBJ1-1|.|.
CASKTGNMNTEAFF
TGTGCCAGCAAGACAGGCAACATGAACACTGAAGCTTTCTTT
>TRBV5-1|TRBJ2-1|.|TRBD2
CASSLAAGTSGHNEQFF
TGCGCCAGCAGCTTAGCGGCCGGGACTAGCGGTCACAATGAGCAGTTCTTC